This TCR beta chain came from a study of beta chain features in type 1 diabetes. Study-wide context: No patient-donor differences in age, gender, total cells or subset yield.

Populations isolated by sorting all had purity greater than 95%. About this clone itself: As yet, its antigen is unknown.

General study findings and limits: Type 1 diabetes patients had TCRB CDR3s that were shorter (moderately but significantly so) in all four CD4+ subsets. VDJ junctions in type 1 diabetes patients carried more deletions and fewer insertions. TCRB rearrangement may or may not be influenced by HLA type; here this remained unresolved.

The isolated RNA, all of it, was reverse transcribed, so expressed TCRB transcripts were what got sequenced. Assay: immunoSEQ multiplex PCR; the TCRdb copy retains only in-frame clones and omits some. There are 250,000 to 350,000 clones in the sample; more than 13% occur only once, and approximately 0.015% lies in the top ten. Germline V CDR1 and CDR2: SGHTA, FQGNSA. The CDR3 spans 16 residues. Deletions cut 5 bases from V and 3 bases from J, with 18 bases between. The chain links TRBV7-2 to TRBJ2-3; possible D gene TRBD2, 5 bases. The sequence was collected from a man younger than 45 with type 1 diabetes. The material sequenced was naive CD4+ T cells from blood. Here the CDR3 reads CASSPGGALETDTQYF. The DNA of the CDR3 is TGTGCCAGCAGCCCGGGCGGTGCACTAGAGACAGATACGCAGTATTTT.